The 10 T cell receptor beta chains listed next were all sequenced from one sample in a study of Graves' ophthalmopathy and Graves' hyperthyroidism. CDR3 regions of TCR beta were amplified from RNA transcripts. The library came from an HTBI-primed first-round RT-PCR and a second-round multiplex PCR. Each CDR3 protein is one row after TCRdb ran MiXCR on the multiplex PCR reads. Counted here are tens of thousands of distinct CDR3 sequences, more than 45% occurring once; the ten biggest clones make up 15% to 20%. Specimen: peripheral blood. Receptors were obtained from an adult man with Graves' ophthalmopathy.

As regards this clonotype: Given the absence of the conserved phenylalanine or tryptophan at the CDR3 end, a read error is likely. The DNA is omitted, as the CDR3 cannot be located on it reliably, and the CDR3 follows TCRdb's listing. The chain is built from TRBV7-2 and TRBJ2-2; the table's D gene call, TRBD2, was not cross checked with the DNA. Germline CDR1 is SGHTA and CDR2 is FQGNSA. Both ends counted, the CDR3 spans 15 residues. The CDR3 here is CASSPSLSGEGELFL.

Remarks on this clonotype: An end of the junction does not agree with germline; a read error may underlie this. The DNA for the CDR3 is TGCGCCAGCAGCCAAGAGCCGGGAGAAGAGGCCCAGTACTTC. Protein: CASSQEPGEEAQYF. This sequence joins TRBV4-3 and TRBJ2-5, with a weak D call TRBD2 (6 bases). Germline values: CDR1 LGHNA, CDR2 YSLEER. There are 14 residues in the CDR3.

About this clonotype: Relative to the germline gene, one junction end is altered; a read error may explain this. This chain joins TRBV7-3 and TRBJ2-1, with 8 bases lining up with TRBD2. CDR3 size: 17 residues. CDR1 and CDR2 (germline): SGHTA, FQGTGA. CDR3 loop: CASSFPTGGETYNEQFF. The CDR3 bases are TGCGCCAGCAGCTTCCCGACGGGGGGGGAGACCTACAATGAGCAGTTCTTC.

The sample holds one count of this clonotype. One end of the junction varies from germline; a read error may be responsible. The chain is built from TRBV7-7 and TRBJ1-2, with 8 bases aligning to TRBD1. Germline V gene data show CDR1 as SSHAT and CDR2 as FNYEAQ (reference sequence). This CDR3 is built from 13 residues. The CDR3 is CASSRGLAGGYTF. Written as DNA, the CDR3 is TGTGCTAGCAGCAGGGGGCTAGCGGGTGGCTACACCTTC. The variable domain in full, with the rest retrieved from reference TRBV7-7 and TRBJ1-2, is GAGVSQSPRYKVTKRGQDVTLRCDPISSHATLYWYQQALGQGPEFLTYFNYEAQPDKSGLPSDRFSAERPEGSISTLTIQRTEQRDSAMYRCASSRGLAGGYTFGSGTRLTVV.

The chain has TRBV10-3 and TRBJ2-6, with TRBD1 matching 9 bases. In germline, CDR1 is ENHRY, CDR2 SYGVKD. The V segment lost 4 bases and the J segment 0 bases; nucleotides outside the gene matches: 10. This CDR3 comprises 19 residues. The CDR3 bases are TGTGCCATCAGTGCTAGGACGGGACAGGGACTCTCTGGGGCCAACGTCCTGACTTTC. Translating it yields CAISARTGQGLSGANVLTF.

In its sample, this clonotype was seen many times. The chain carries TRBV27 and TRBJ1-2; a possible D gene is TRBD1 (5 bases). With 3 bases removed from V and 8 bases from J, the gap between germline ends came to 13 bases. This CDR3 spans 13 amino acids. Germline CDR1 MNHEY, CDR2 SMNVEV (reference sequence). In DNA form, the CDR3 reads TGTGCCAGCAGTTTGGGGAGGGGTCTAGGCTACACCTTC. It encodes CASSLGRGLGYTF.

By sample share, this clonotype is medium-sized. The chain uses TRBV7-3 and TRBJ1-6; a possible D gene is TRBD1 (6 bases). Germline CDR1 SGHTA, CDR2 FQGTGA. With 2 bases removed from V and 7 bases from J, the gap between germline ends came to 12 bases. CDR3 size: 15 residues. The CDR3 DNA reads TGTGCCAGCAGCTTACAGGGGACGAAAAATTCACCCCTCCACTTT. Amino acids: CASSLQGTKNSPLHF.

This clonotype appeared many times. J is TRBJ2-3 and V is TRBV28, with 8 bases lining up with TRBD1. The CDR3 covers 15 residues. Germline assignment: CDR1 MDHEN and CDR2 SYDVKM. The J segment lost 1 base and the V segment lost 6 bases, leaving 6 bases of the junction unmatched. The CDR3 DNA sequence: TGTGCCAGCAGCCCGGACAGGGTCGGCACAGATACGCAGTATTTT. Translation gives CASSPDRVGTDTQYF.

CDR3 amino acids: CASSTRRGGTVNEKLFF. CDR3 coding DNA: TGTGCCAGCAGCACGCGACGGGGGGGGACGGTTAATGAAAAACTGTTTTTT. The chain has TRBV5-4 and TRBJ1-4, with a tentative D call TRBD1 (5 bases). The CDR3 is made up of 17 amino acids. V gave up 4 bases and J gave up 4 bases, with 20 bases separating them. The germline CDR1 and CDR2 sequences are SGHNT and YYREEE (reference sequence).

This clonotype was observed many times. The genes are TRBV12-3 or TRBV12-4 and TRBJ2-5; no clear D. The CDR3 covers 16 residues. Trimming removed 5 bases at V and 1 base at J, with 17 bases between. Here the CDR3 DNA reads TGTGCCAGCAGTACCAGCCCCCAGGCCTTCCAAGAGACCCAGTACTTC. Translation gives CASSTSPQAFQETQYF.